These 15 T cell receptor beta chains came from one sample sequenced in a study of blood T cell repertoires in COVID-19. Some clones are missing from TCRdb's copy, which holds only in-frame ones; the method was immunoSEQ multiplex PCR. This table has about 340,000 clones, around 80% appearing once. The material sequenced was peripheral blood. The receptors come from a man aged 25 to 45 with active or convalescent COVID-19.

The rearrangement joins TRBV6-2 or TRBV6-3 to TRBJ2-7; unclear D gene. V was shortened by 3 bases and J by 7 bases, with 13 bases between the two germline ends. The CDR3 is 13 residues long. The V gene's germline CDR1 is MNHEY and CDR2 SVGEGT. DNA for the CDR3: TGTGCCAGCAGTTATGGCACTATACTGGAGCAGTACTTC. This gives the protein CASSYGTILEQYF.

The CDR3 DNA follows: TGCGCCAGCAGCCAAGCTGGAGGGACAGGGAACACTGAAGCTTTCTTT. It codes for CASSQAGGTGNTEAFF. The chain uses TRBV4-1 and TRBJ1-1, with 8 bases that match TRBD1. Trimming cost V 1 base and J 1 base; bases outside gene matches: 5. CDR1 is MGHRA, CDR2 YSYEKL, per germline. The CDR3 covers 16 residues.

Only a few counts were recorded for this clone. The V gene is TRBV24-1, the J gene TRBJ1-5; the D is unclear. V dropped 4 bases and J dropped 0 bases, with 6 bases sitting between them. Germline CDR1 KGHDR, CDR2 SFDVKD. The CDR3 totals 14 residues. The DNA of the CDR3 is TGTGCCACCAGTGACCCAGGTAGCAATCAGCCCCAGCATTTT. This sequence encodes CATSDPGSNQPQHF.

The chain uses TRBV5-1 and TRBJ1-5, with a weak D call TRBD1 (5 bases). Germline V CDR1 and CDR2: SGHRS, YFSETQ. V shed 5 bases and J shed 9 bases, with 12 bases lying between them. This CDR3 has 12 residues. CDR3 in amino acids: CASRAGTGPQHF. The CDR3 DNA follows: TGCGCCAGCAGGGCCGGGACTGGGCCCCAGCATTTT.

Here the CDR3 DNA reads TGTGCCAGTAGCAGACCAGGGGGCCGGGGGGCCAACGTCCTGACTTTC. It codes for CASSRPGGRGANVLTF. The V call is TRBV19, the J call TRBJ2-6, with 8 bases matching TRBD1. The germline CDR1 and CDR2 sequences are LNHDA and SQIVND (reference sequence). The CDR3 length is 16 residues. Unmatched junction bases numbered 8, after V lost 6 bases and J lost 4 bases.

The chain has TRBV29-1 and TRBJ2-1, with 12 bases identical to TRBD2. The CDR3 sequence is 15 residues long. Germline values: CDR1 SQVTM, CDR2 ANQGSEA. J lost 8 bases, V lost 7 bases, and 12 bases had no gene match. The CDR3 sequence: CSANILAGGPDEQFF. CDR3 DNA: TGCAGCGCCAATATACTAGCGGGAGGTCCCGATGAGCAGTTCTTC.

The chain employs TRBV14 and TRBJ2-2; 8 bases line up with TRBD1. J gave up 6 bases and V 3 bases, and 6 bases lay outside the gene matches. Germline CDR1 SGHDN, CDR2 FVKESK. The CDR3 is 15 amino acids. The CDR3 loop reads CASSHRGRSAGELFF. In DNA form, the CDR3 reads TGTGCCAGCAGCCACAGGGGGCGTTCGGCCGGGGAGCTGTTTTTT.

The rearrangement uses TRBV4-3 and TRBJ2-2; 11 nucleotides line up with TRBD2. The length of the CDR3 is 18 residues. With V trimmed by 0 bases and J by 7 bases, 10 bases remained unmatched. Germline lookup yields CDR1 LGHNA and CDR2 YSLEER. The CDR3 DNA is TGCGCCAGCAGCCAAGAATGGCGGGTTAGCGGGAGGGTCGGGGAGCTGTTTTTT. Residues: CASSQEWRVSGRVGELFF.

V gene TRBV18 combines with J gene TRBJ2-5; perhaps TRBD2 as D (6 bases). This CDR3 contains 14 residues. Trimming cost V 3 bases and J 1 base, with 9 bases left between them. CDR1 and CDR2 (germline): KGHSH, LQKENI. In nucleotides, the CDR3 is TGTGCCAGCTCACCGGGACTGGCCCAAGAGACCCAGTACTTC. Translated, it gives CASSPGLAQETQYF.

The chain employs TRBV7-9 and TRBJ2-1; TRBD2 matches 7 bases. V shed 7 bases and J 0 bases; nucleotides not matched to a gene: 15. This CDR3 has 18 residues. The V gene's germline CDR1 is SEHNR and CDR2 FQNEAQ (reference sequence). The CDR3 spells CASTPLGWEGSSYNEQFF. CDR3 DNA sequence: TGTGCCAGCACCCCCCTTGGATGGGAGGGGAGCTCCTACAATGAGCAGTTCTTC.

This clone was recorded only once. The rearrangement links TRBV25-1 to TRBJ2-3; no clear D gene. The V end lost 5 bases, the J end lost 1 base, and 16 bases lay between the germline ends. This CDR3 comprises 16 residues. Germline assignment: CDR1 MGHDK and CDR2 SYGVNS. The CDR3 protein is CASSPTVVRGTDTQYF. The CDR3 DNA is TGTGCCAGCAGTCCAACTGTTGTCCGGGGCACAGATACGCAGTATTTT. The variable domain in full, completed from reference TRBV25-1 and TRBJ2-3, reads EADIYQTPRYLVIGTGKKITLECSQTMGHDKMYWYQQDPGMELHLIHYSYGVNSTEKGDLSSESTVSRIRTEHFPLTLESARPSHTSQYLCASSPTVVRGTDTQYFGPGTRLTVL.

The sample holds one count of this clone. The CDR3 nucleotides read TGTGCCAGCAGCCAAGAGCCAGCGGCTAGCACAGATACGCAGTATTTT. Its protein product is CASSQEPAASTDTQYF. The chain employs TRBV3-1 (or the pseudogene TRBV3-2) and TRBJ2-3, with a possible D match to TRBD2 (5 bases). Trimming removed 0 bases from V and 0 bases from J, with 10 bases in between. Germline loops: CDR1 LGHDT, CDR2 YNNKEL (reference sequence). The CDR3 is 16 amino acids.

This clone has just one count. The genes are TRBV18 and TRBJ1-2; 9 nucleotides agree with TRBD1. Germline V gene data show CDR1 as KGHSH and CDR2 as LQKENI. The CDR3 runs to 14 residues. V shed 6 bases, J shed 6 bases, and the junction held 8 bases outside the gene matches. CDR3 nucleotide sequence: TGTGCCAGCTCCCCAGACAGGGGGAGCCATGGCTACACCTTC. Protein: CASSPDRGSHGYTF.

As to this clone: Other DNA sequences in the same sample also yield this CDR3. The chain carries TRBV18 and TRBJ2-7; TRBD1 is a possible D gene (6 bases). V was clipped by 4 bases and J by 0 bases, with 16 bases between them. Germline-derived CDR1 and CDR2 are KGHSH and LQKENI. This CDR3 contains 16 residues. The CDR3 protein is CASSLQGTRSSYEQYF. The CDR3 DNA sequence: TGTGCCAGCTCACTACAAGGGACACGTAGCTCCTACGAGCAGTACTTC.

The chain recombines TRBV7-7 with TRBJ1-5; the D is unclear. In germline, CDR1 is SSHAT, CDR2 FNYEAQ (reference sequence). V shed 5 bases and J shed 2 bases, with 13 bases lying between them. The CDR3 has 15 amino acids. The CDR3 loop reads CASSPHEKGNQPQHF. The CDR3 coding sequence is TGTGCCAGCAGCCCCCATGAGAAAGGCAATCAGCCCCAGCATTTT.